This T cell receptor beta chain is from a study of shared clonotypes between healthy human individuals. Regarding the study as a whole: Represented diversity (both genetic and exposure-history) was limited by the small number of donors. Relative to their counterparts shared across all four donors, non-shared clonotypes exhibited diminished generation probabilities.

In regard to this clone: No antigen is known for it.

Trimming pared 1 base from V and 6 bases from J, leaving 14 bases between. The CDR3 consists of 15 residues. Germline values: CDR1 SGHRS, CDR2 YFSETQ. Free of recent acute infections or vaccinations, the donors were healthy HIV-negative adults. Only in-frame clones appear in the TCRdb table, and some are missing; sequencing was by immunoSEQ multiplex PCR. This sample has some 2,000,000 clones, with approximately 96% found just once. The V call is TRBV5-1, the J call TRBJ2-1; D tentatively reads TRBD1 or TRBD2 (5 bases each). The sample consisted of naive CD4+ T cells sorted from blood. Described subset: CD45RA+ positively selected. The receptor was isolated from a man between 18 and 35 years old in good health. The CDR3 spells CASSLMGRTPNEQFF. The CDR3 bases are TGCGCCAGCAGCTTGATGGGACGCACCCCCAATGAGCAGTTCTTC.